The following is a T cell receptor beta chain sequence with its context. Antigen specificity is unknown. Treatment meaning: 19 received Ad26.COV2.S at low or high dose, single or two shots; roughly five received placebo; per-sample allocation not given. Sampling occurred on day 63 after the first vaccine or placebo injection. This record comes from a study of Ad26.COV2.S vaccination and SARS-CoV-2 variants. Whole-study context: In the COV1001 trial, the donor was in the Ad26.COV2.S arm. Broader study findings: In TCR breadth and depth analyses, total T cell responses may have been underestimated.

In germline, CDR1 is LNHDA, CDR2 SQIVND (reference sequence). V was trimmed by 3 bases and J by 0 bases, leaving 8 bases between them. This CDR3 spans 14 amino acids. Repertoires were generated with immunoSEQ multiplex PCR, while TCRdb's copy carries only in-frame clones and drops some. In the table there are about 400,000 clones, approximately 91% of which are singletons. The source is a person between 18 and 65 years old who received the Ad26.COV2.S COVID-19 vaccine or a placebo. The genes are TRBV19 and TRBJ1-1; D gene uncertain. The sequencing used peripheral blood, collected in a trial of Ad26.COV2.S vaccine versus placebo. The DNA of the CDR3 is TGTGCCAGTAGTATTCGACACCTGAACACTGAAGCTTTCTTT. Amino acids: CASSIRHLNTEAFF. The full variable domain, with the rest looked up from reference TRBV19 and TRBJ1-1, is DGGITQSPKYLFRKEGQNVTLSCEQNLNHDAMYWYRQDPGQGLRLIYYSQIVNDFQKGDIAEGYSVSREKKESFPLTVTSAQKNPTAFYLCASSIRHLNTEAFFGQGTRLTVV.